This TCR beta chain was recovered during a study of blood T cell repertoires in COVID-19. Background on the study: From T cells, B-cell-depleted T cells, or PBMCs came the material, which was cDNA or gDNA.

The method was immunoSEQ multiplex PCR; TCRdb's version includes in-frame clones alone and lacks a portion of them. This sample carries 40,000 to 50,000 clones, about nine tenths of them seen once, and the ten largest clones take about 6.1%. Germline lookup yields CDR1 LGHNA and CDR2 YSLEER. The CDR3 is 15 residues long. V was trimmed by 0 bases and J by 7 bases, leaving 13 bases between them. The sample consisted of peripheral blood. The sequence was obtained from a human donor in a cohort sampled during active COVID-19. The V gene is TRBV4-3, the J gene TRBJ2-4, with D uncertain. DNA of the CDR3: TGCGCCAGCAGCCAAGATCCCGCAGGTCCGAACATTCAGTACTTC. Translating it yields CASSQDPAGPNIQYF.